The 5 T cell receptor beta chains reported below all come from one sample, sequenced in a study of control samples from healthy donors and cancer patients. The method was immunoSEQ multiplex PCR; TCRdb's version includes in-frame clones alone and lacks a portion of them. The sample has 75,000 to 100,000 clones; 82% are singletons. The source material was blood. These receptor sequences come from a man aged 60 to 75 in good health.

The chain has TRBV3-1 (or the pseudogene TRBV3-2) and TRBJ2-6; D is tentatively TRBD1 or TRBD2 (6 bases each). Germline-derived CDR1 and CDR2 are LGHDT and YNNKEL (reference sequence). There are 20 residues in the CDR3. Trimming stripped 5 bases from V and 2 bases from J, with 25 bases between. In DNA, the CDR3 is TGTGCCAGCAGCGACCTCCTCCGGGGGCTCCCTCCCCCTGGGGCCAACGTCCTGACTTTC. It is translated as CASSDLLRGLPPPGANVLTF.

The chain carries TRBV3-1 (or the pseudogene TRBV3-2) and TRBJ1-2, with 10 bases fitting TRBD1. In germline, CDR1 is LGHDT, CDR2 YNNKEL (reference sequence). The CDR3 totals 16 residues. V was pared by 4 bases and J by 7 bases, with 12 bases of the junction left unmatched. CDR3 sequence: CASSRESGTGVGGYTF. As DNA, the CDR3 is TGTGCCAGCAGCCGAGAATCCGGGACAGGGGTAGGTGGCTACACCTTC.

This chain connects TRBV29-1 to TRBJ2-7; 8 positions agree with TRBD1. The CDR3 is 15 residues long. Germline V gene sequence: CDR1 SQVTM, CDR2 ANQGSEA. CDR3 protein: CSVRWDRRSSYEQYF. DNA for the CDR3: TGCAGTGTACGATGGGACAGGAGAAGTTCCTACGAGCAGTACTTC.

In this sample, this clone is medium-sized. The chain couples TRBV6-4 to TRBJ2-3; 12 bases are a match to TRBD1. This CDR3 comprises 16 residues. Per the germline V gene, CDR1 is MRHNA and CDR2 is SNTAGT. After removal of 7 bases from V and 2 bases from J, the junction contained 7 bases not matched to a gene. The CDR3 DNA sequence: TGTGCCAGCAAGTCCGGGACAGGGGGCGTCACAGATACGCAGTATTTT. Protein sequence: CASKSGTGGVTDTQYF.

The genes are TRBV11-1 and TRBJ2-5; D call uncertain. Per the germline V gene, CDR1 is SGHAT and CDR2 is FQDESV (reference sequence). The CDR3 sequence is 13 residues long. Trimming stripped 1 base from V and 5 bases from J, with 8 bases between. Here the CDR3 reads CASSLGVRETQYF. Written as DNA, the CDR3 is TGTGCCAGCAGCTTAGGGGTTCGCGAGACCCAGTACTTC. Based on the CDR3 plus reference TRBV11-1 and TRBJ2-5, the full variable domain is EAEVAQSPRYKITEKSQAVAFWCDPISGHATLYWYRQILGQGPELLVQFQDESVVDDSQLPKDRFSAERLKGVDSTLKIQPAELGDSAMYLCASSLGVRETQYFGPGTRLLVL.